A few counts support the clone carrying this T cell receptor beta chain. The antigen is undetermined. The sample is drawn from a study of beta chain features in type 1 diabetes. The sequenced template was cDNA made from the entire isolated RNA. Sequencing used immunoSEQ multiplex PCR; TCRdb keeps in-frame clones, though not all of them. The profile shows under 350,000 clones, around 22% of them singletons. Broader study findings: Type 1 diabetes patients had moderately but significantly shorter TCRB CDR3s in all four CD4+ subsets. Possibly, sequencing cDNA over-represented cells that had high TCR expression levels.

The sequenced material came from naive CD4+ T cells from blood. The source of this sequence is a woman younger than 45 with type 1 diabetes.

The CDR3 loop is CASSVGWATDTQYF. The DNA of the CDR3 is TGTGCCAGCAGCGTAGGTTGGGCCACAGATACGCAGTATTTT. This rearrangement joins TRBV9 to TRBJ2-3, with unresolved D. Germline CDR1 is SGDLS and CDR2 is YYNGEE. The CDR3 spans 14 residues. V was pared by 0 bases and J by 2 bases, with 7 bases between.